The clone carrying this TCR beta chain occurred a few times. Its antigen remains unknown. These data are taken from a study of regulatory T cells. Whole-study results and caveats: Patient repertoires had restricted TRB V-J pairs and skewed V and J usage, most in Tregs. Hydrophobic residues at CDR3 positions 6 and 7 were enriched in conventional CD4+ T cells of CD3G-deficient patients.

Amplification used 52 TRBV primers and 13 TRBJ primers. TCRdb's table, derived via immunoSEQ multiplex PCR, lists solely in-frame clones and lacks some. The sample records about 35,000 clones, around nine tenths being singletons. Every patient with CD3G deficiency had evidence of autoimmunity. CD4+ T cells were divided by sorting: CD25-high CD127-low Tregs, CD25-low CD127-high conventional cells. This CDR3 region has 14 residues. V lost 2 bases, J lost 12 bases, and 14 bases lay in between. Germline loops: CDR1 LNHDA, CDR2 SQIVND (reference sequence). The receptor was derived from a young adult with CD3G deficiency. Sequenced material: conventional CD4+ T cells sorted from blood. The rearrangement uses TRBV19 and TRBJ2-6; no clear D gene. Here the CDR3 DNA reads TGTGCCAGTAGTATATTCGGCAGCCCGCTCGTCCTGACTTTC. Translation: CASSIFGSPLVLTF. Complete variable domain (other parts from reference TRBV19 and TRBJ2-6): DGGITQSPKYLFRKEGQNVTLSCEQNLNHDAMYWYRQDPGQGLRLIYYSQIVNDFQKGDIAEGYSVSREKKESFPLTVTSAQKNPTAFYLCASSIFGSPLVLTFGAGSRLTVL.